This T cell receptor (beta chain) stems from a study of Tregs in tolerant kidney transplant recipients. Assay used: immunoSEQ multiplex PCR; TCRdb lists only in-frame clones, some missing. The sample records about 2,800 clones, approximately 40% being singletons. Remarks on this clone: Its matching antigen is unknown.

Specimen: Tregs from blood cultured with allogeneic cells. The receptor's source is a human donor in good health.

CDR3 loop: CSVDARGSGNTIYF. The CDR3 DNA is TGCAGCGTTGATGCCAGGGGATCTGGAAACACCATATATTTT. The chain joins TRBV29-1 to TRBJ1-3; TRBD1 might be the D (6 bases). CDR3 length equals 14 residues. Trimming removed 3 bases from V and 1 base from J, with 10 bases in between. The germline CDR1 and CDR2 sequences are SQVTM and ANQGSEA.